This T cell receptor (beta chain) appears in the sequencing data of a study of cytomegalovirus exposure and HLA in healthy donors. Study results and limitations: Sequencing depth roughly uniform across donors was assumed in presence/absence analyses.

PCR involved 60 Vbeta and 13 Jbeta primers. Profiling relied on immunoSEQ multiplex PCR, and the TCRdb table lists in-frame clones only, not all of them. Of approximately 290,000 clones in the sample, under 90% were seen once. The CDR3 has 14 residues. The germline V gene has CDR1 MNHEY and CDR2 SVGAGI. V lost 4 bases, J lost 4 bases, and 13 bases lay in between. A word on this clone: What it binds is unknown.

The rearrangement uses TRBV6-5 and TRBJ1-2; D call uncertain. Sequencing input: PBMCs. This sequence was found in a girl between 2 and 10 years old in good health and CMV-seronegative. The CDR3 coding sequence is TGTGCCAGCAGTTCCCCCTATAACCTCTATGGCTACACCTTC. Amino acid sequence: CASSSPYNLYGYTF.